This TCR beta chain was recorded in a study of blood T cell repertoires in COVID-19. The wider study: Some COVID-19 samples were acute and others convalescent; all came from the United States, Italy and Spain. Sample material is recorded as cDNA or gDNA derived from T cells, B-cell-depleted T cells, or PBMCs.

The CDR3 length is 10 residues. Germline CDR1 and CDR2: MNHEY and SVGAGI. V lost 11 bases to trimming and J lost 5 bases, with 9 bases between them. Profiling relied on immunoSEQ multiplex PCR, and the TCRdb table lists in-frame clones only, not all of them. The sample carries about 120,000 clones, roughly 89% recorded once. Sequencing was carried out using peripheral blood. This receptor was obtained from a man aged 40-49 years with acute or convalescent COVID-19. The chain combines TRBV6-5 with TRBJ1-1, with D tentatively TRBD1 (6 bases). CDR3 region: CAARGTEAFF. CDR3 DNA: TGTGCCGCCAGGGGAACTGAAGCTTTCTTT.